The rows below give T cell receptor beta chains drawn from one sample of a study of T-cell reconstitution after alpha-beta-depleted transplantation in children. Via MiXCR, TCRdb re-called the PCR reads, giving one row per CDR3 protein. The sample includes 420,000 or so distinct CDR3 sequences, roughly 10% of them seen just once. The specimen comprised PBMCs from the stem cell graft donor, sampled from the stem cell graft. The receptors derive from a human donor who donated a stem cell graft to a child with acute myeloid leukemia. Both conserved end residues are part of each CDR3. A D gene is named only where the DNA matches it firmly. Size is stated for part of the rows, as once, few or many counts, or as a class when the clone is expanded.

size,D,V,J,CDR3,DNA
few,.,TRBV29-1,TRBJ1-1,CSVRTGPEAFF,TGCAGCGTTCGAACAGGGCCAGAAGCTTTCTTT
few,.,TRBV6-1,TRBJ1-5,CASSGSSNQPQHF,TGTGCCAGCAGTGGGTCTAGCAATCAGCCCCAGCATTTT
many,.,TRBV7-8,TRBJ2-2,CASSLISGRSYTGELFF,TGTGCCAGCAGCTTAATCAGCGGACGGAGCTACACCGGGGAGCTGTTTTTT
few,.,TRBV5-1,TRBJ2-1,CASSLARGSHNEQFF,TGCGCCAGCAGCTTGGCACGGGGGTCTCATAATGAGCAGTTCTTC
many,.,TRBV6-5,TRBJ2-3,CASRPQTGTNTDTQYF,TGTGCCAGCAGACCCCAGACAGGGACTAACACAGATACGCAGTATTTT
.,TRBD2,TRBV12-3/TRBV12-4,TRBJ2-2,CASSLQAGQAYTGELFF,TGTGCCAGCAGCCTACAAGCGGGGCAGGCCTACACCGGGGAGCTGTTTTTT
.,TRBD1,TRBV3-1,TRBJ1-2,CASSHRTGRGVSEGYTF,TGTGCCAGCAGCCACCGGACAGGGAGAGGGGTATCGGAGGGCTACACCTTC
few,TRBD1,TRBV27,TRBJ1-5,CASSLNGQGHQPQHF,TGTGCCAGCAGTTTAAATGGACAGGGGCATCAGCCCCAGCATTTT
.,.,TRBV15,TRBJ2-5,CATSRGSQETQYF,TGTGCCACCAGCAGAGGTTCGCAAGAGACCCAGTACTTC
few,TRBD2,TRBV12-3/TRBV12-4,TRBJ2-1,CASSLGLAGGGRQFF,TGTGCCAGCAGTTTAGGGCTAGCGGGAGGTGGGCGGCAGTTCTTC
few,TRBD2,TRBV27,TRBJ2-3,CASSSTLAGGPTDTQYF,TGTGCCAGCAGTTCGACCCTAGCGGGGGGACCCACAGATACGCAGTATTTT
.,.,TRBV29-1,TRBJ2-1,CSVEGAGRGNEQFF,TGCAGCGTTGAAGGAGCGGGCAGAGGCAATGAGCAGTTCTTC
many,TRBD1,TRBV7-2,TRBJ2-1,CASSSWTGQYNEQFF,TGTGCCAGCAGCTCATGGACAGGGCAGTACAATGAGCAGTTCTTC
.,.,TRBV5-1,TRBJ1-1,CASSPGEGGGTEAFF,TGCGCCAGCAGCCCAGGGGAGGGGGGGGGCACTGAAGCTTTCTTT
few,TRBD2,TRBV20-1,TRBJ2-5,CSARRLADRGTQYF,TGCAGCGCGCGCCGACTAGCGGATCGGGGGACCCAGTACTTC
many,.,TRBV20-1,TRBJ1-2,CSASASGLQRYTF,TGCAGTGCTAGCGCCTCAGGCTTACAACGCTACACCTTC